The following is a T cell receptor (beta chain) sequence with its context. As yet, its antigen is unknown. The data are from a study of spatial heterogeneity in lung cancer. Time point reported: blood at routine non-recurrence follow-up after resection. General study points: Expanded tumor TCRs that were ubiquitous appeared in blood more at resection than follow-up.

After removal of 2 bases from V and 4 bases from J, the junction contained 6 bases not matched to a gene. Germline lookup yields CDR1 DFQATT and CDR2 SNEGSKA (reference sequence). This CDR3 comprises 14 residues. TCRdb re-analysed the 5' RACE reads in MiXCR, keeping a single row per CDR3 protein. The sample comprises over 95,000 distinct CDR3 sequences, 10% to 14% of which are singletons, and less than 25% rests with the top ten. The chain employs TRBV20-1 and TRBJ2-7; the match to TRBD2 covers 9 bases. The sequence came from a female donor with early-stage non-small cell lung cancer. The input for sequencing was PBMCs, taken at follow-up. The CDR3 DNA is TGCAGTGCTAGAAGGCGGGAGGGCCGGTACGAGCAGTACTTC. Translating it yields CSARRREGRYEQYF.